The 18 T cell receptor beta chains below come from one sample, sequenced in a study of T-cell reconstitution after alpha-beta-depleted transplantation in children. TCRbeta library construction was performed incorporating unique molecular identifiers. Via MiXCR, TCRdb re-called the PCR reads, giving one row per CDR3 protein. This table has over 150,000 distinct CDR3 sequences, roughly 15% appearing once. The specimen comprised PBMCs from the stem cell graft donor, sampled from the stem cell graft. These receptors all stem from a human donor who donated a stem cell graft to a child with acute lymphoblastic leukemia.

This clonotype has ten or more counts. The V and J genes are TRBV5-1 and TRBJ2-1, with 8 bases identical to TRBD2. The V and J ends lost 1 base and 0 bases, in that order; junction bases with no gene match: 9. CDR1 and CDR2 from the germline V gene are SGHRS and YFSETQ. The CDR3 has 18 residues. The CDR3 spells CASSLPEAGVSSYNEQFF. DNA of the CDR3: TGCGCCAGCAGCTTGCCTGAAGCGGGGGTTAGCTCCTACAATGAGCAGTTCTTC.

This clonotype was observed a few times. The genes are TRBV2 and TRBJ2-7, with a tentative D call TRBD1 (6 bases). V shed 5 bases and J shed 0 bases, with 17 bases lying between them. CDR1 SNHLY and CDR2 FYNNEI come from the germline V gene. The CDR3 has 16 amino acids. Written as DNA, the CDR3 is TGTGCCAGCAGTCCCTTCATCGGGGACACCTCCTACGAGCAGTACTTC. Translation: CASSPFIGDTSYEQYF.

This clonotype has more than one count but fewer than ten. The chain has TRBV6-5 and TRBJ2-4, with TRBD1 matching 7 bases. V lost 2 bases to trimming and J lost 0 bases; unmatched junction nucleotides: 13. CDR1 is MNHEY, CDR2 SVGAGI, per germline. This CDR3 has 19 amino acids. The CDR3 here is CASSYRASGTARAKNIQYF. The CDR3, as DNA: TGTGCCAGCAGTTACAGGGCATCCGGGACAGCAAGAGCCAAAAACATTCAGTACTTC.

This clonotype was detected a few times. The chain links TRBV5-1 to TRBJ2-5; tentatively, D is TRBD1 (5 bases). The CDR3 totals 16 residues. The germline V and J ends were trimmed by 0 bases and 0 bases, with 12 bases remaining between them. In germline, CDR1 is SGHRS, CDR2 YFSETQ. The CDR3 nucleotides are TGCGCCAGCAGCTTGGATGACAGCCCGGACCAAGAGACCCAGTACTTC. Protein: CASSLDDSPDQETQYF.

This clonotype was found many times. This sequence joins TRBV29-1 and TRBJ1-1; 10 positions agree with TRBD1. This CDR3 comprises 16 residues. The V segment lost 6 bases and the J segment 5 bases; nucleotides outside the gene matches: 15. Germline V gene lookup returns CDR1 SQVTM and CDR2 ANQGSEA. The CDR3 reads CSVKVTEPGQGTEAFF. In nucleotides, the CDR3 is TGCAGCGTAAAGGTCACGGAGCCGGGACAGGGGACTGAAGCTTTCTTT.

Ten or more counts support this clonotype. The chain carries TRBV5-1 and TRBJ2-3, with unresolved D. CDR1 is SGHRS and CDR2 is YFSETQ in the germline V gene. The CDR3 length is 13 residues. Trimming stripped 0 bases from V and 5 bases from J, with 7 bases between. The CDR3 DNA follows: TGCGCCAGCAGCTTGGCCCCACAAGATACGCAGTATTTT. This translates into CASSLAPQDTQYF.

This clonotype was seen repeatedly, ten times or more. The chain employs TRBV20-1 and TRBJ2-5, with 14 nucleotides matching TRBD2. The V gene's germline CDR1 is DFQATT and CDR2 SNEGSKA (reference sequence). V lost 5 bases and J lost 5; bases outside the gene matches: 4. This CDR3 comprises 14 residues. In DNA form, the CDR3 reads TGCAGTGCTGGGACTAGCGGGAGTGGGGAGACCCAGTACTTC. It translates to CSAGTSGSGETQYF.

This clonotype has a count of ten or more. The chain couples TRBV5-1 to TRBJ2-3; D gene ambiguous. This CDR3 comprises 15 residues. Germline V gene data show CDR1 as SGHRS and CDR2 as YFSETQ. V lost 4 bases to trimming and J lost 3 bases, with 15 bases between them. The CDR3 spells CASSQKAADTDTQYF. CDR3 DNA sequence: TGCGCCAGCAGCCAGAAGGCGGCAGATACAGATACGCAGTATTTT.

In regard to this clonotype: This likely comes from a read error, as the CDR3 has no conserved phenylalanine or tryptophan at its end. In DNA form, the CDR3 reads TGCGCCAGCAGCTTGAGTGTGGGACTAGGAACCTACGAGCAGTACTCC. Translation gives CASSLSVGLGTYEQYS. V usage is TRBV5-1 and J usage is TRBJ2-7, with 8 bases fitting TRBD2. The CDR3 runs to 16 residues. Germline values: CDR1 SGHRS, CDR2 YFSETQ. Trimming cost V 1 base and J 2 bases; bases outside gene matches: 8.

This clonotype was observed at least ten times. This rearrangement joins TRBV9 to TRBJ1-1; D ambiguous. The germline V gene encodes CDR1 SGDLS and CDR2 YYNGEE. With 2 bases removed from V and 7 bases from J, the gap between germline ends came to 15 bases. This CDR3 contains 14 residues. The CDR3 loop is CASSVMSAPVEAFF. CDR3 bases: TGTGCCAGCAGCGTGATGAGCGCCCCGGTTGAAGCTTTCTTT.

There are many counts of this clonotype. The chain uses TRBV29-1 and TRBJ2-5; D might be TRBD1 (6 bases). Germline assignment: CDR1 SQVTM and CDR2 ANQGSEA. This CDR3 region has 12 residues. V gave up 6 bases and J gave up 4 bases, with 12 bases separating them. CDR3 sequence: CSVATGLETQYF. The CDR3 DNA sequence: TGCAGCGTCGCAACAGGGTTAGAGACCCAGTACTTC.

This clonotype has at least ten counts. This chain links TRBV27 with TRBJ2-1; 7 bases match TRBD2. The germline gives CDR1 MNHEY, CDR2 SMNVEV (reference sequence). The length of the CDR3 is 14 residues. With V trimmed by 1 base and J by 3 bases, 0 bases remained unmatched. The CDR3 is CASSLWGGYNEQFF. CDR3 nucleotides: TGTGCCAGCAGTTTATGGGGGGGCTACAATGAGCAGTTCTTC.

This clonotype was observed at least ten times. V and J are TRBV5-1 and TRBJ1-3; D ambiguous. Trimming left V 0 bases short and J 1 base short, with 5 bases between. The CDR3 has 14 residues. Germline CDR1 reads SGHRS; CDR2 reads YFSETQ. The CDR3 coding sequence is TGCGCCAGCAGCTTGGGAGGATCTGGAAACACCATATATTTT. It specifies CASSLGGSGNTIYF.

Many counts were recorded for this clonotype. The chain combines TRBV7-8 with TRBJ2-7; either TRBD1 or TRBD2 may supply D (5 bases each). CDR1 is SGHVS and CDR2 is FQNEAQ in the germline V gene. The CDR3 has 12 amino acids. The germline V and J ends were trimmed by 6 bases and 7 bases, with 13 bases remaining between them. The CDR3 bases are TGTGCCAGCAGTGATGGGACCGGAGAGCAGTACTTC. It yields the protein CASSDGTGEQYF.

Many counts were recorded for this clonotype. This sequence joins TRBV5-8 and TRBJ2-5; TRBD2 aligns across 7 bases. The CDR3 is 13 amino acids. Germline CDR1 SGHTS, CDR2 YDEGEE. J lost 5 bases, V lost 1 base, and 2 bases had no gene match. In DNA form, the CDR3 reads TGTGCCAGCAGCTTGTGGCGGGGGGAGACCCAGTACTTC. This gives the protein CASSLWRGETQYF.

The table lists this clonotype with a few counts. The chain has TRBV5-1 and TRBJ2-1; no clear D gene. This CDR3 contains 17 residues. Per germline, CDR1 SGHRS and CDR2 YFSETQ. V dropped 0 bases and J dropped 1 base, with 14 bases sitting between them. The CDR3 reads CASSLGLLEVSYNEQFF. CDR3 in DNA: TGCGCCAGCAGCTTGGGACTTCTAGAGGTATCCTACAATGAGCAGTTCTTC.

This clonotype showed up many times. This sequence joins TRBV29-1 and TRBJ1-1, with TRBD1 matching 8 bases. Germline CDR1 is SQVTM and CDR2 is ANQGSEA. This CDR3 comprises 11 residues. Trimming cost V 7 bases and J 8 bases; bases outside gene matches: 6. Here the CDR3 reads CSGARDREAFF. The CDR3 DNA reads as TGCAGCGGCGCCCGGGACAGGGAAGCTTTCTTT. Based on the CDR3 plus reference TRBV29-1 and TRBJ1-1, the full variable domain is SAVISQKPSRDICQRGTSLTIQCQVDSQVTMMFWYRQQPGQSLTLIATANQGSEATYESGFVIDKFPISRPNLTFSTLTVSNMSPEDSSIYLCSGARDREAFFGQGTRLTVV.

The table lists this clonotype with many counts. The V call is TRBV7-9, the J call TRBJ2-5, with D unclear. Between the trimmed V and J ends, which lost 6 bases and 2 bases, there was a span of 13 bases. Germline CDR1 and CDR2: SEHNR and FQNEAQ (reference sequence). The CDR3 extends over 14 amino acids. The CDR3 nucleotides are TGTGCCAGCAGATATCGGGCTGATCAAGAGACCCAGTACTTC. This encodes CASRYRADQETQYF.